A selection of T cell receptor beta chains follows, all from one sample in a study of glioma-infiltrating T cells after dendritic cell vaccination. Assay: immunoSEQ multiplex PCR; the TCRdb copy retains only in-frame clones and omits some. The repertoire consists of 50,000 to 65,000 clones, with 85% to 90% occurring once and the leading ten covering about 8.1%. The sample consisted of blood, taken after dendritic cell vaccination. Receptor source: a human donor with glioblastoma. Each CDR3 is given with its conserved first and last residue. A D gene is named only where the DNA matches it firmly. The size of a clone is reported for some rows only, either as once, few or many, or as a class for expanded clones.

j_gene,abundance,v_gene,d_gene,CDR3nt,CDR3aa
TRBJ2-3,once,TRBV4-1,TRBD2,TGCGCCAGCAGCCAAGAAGAACTAGCGGGGGAACTGTATTTT,CASSQEELAGELYF
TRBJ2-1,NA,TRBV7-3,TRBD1,TGTGCCAGCAGCCCCACGACAGGGGATTCCTACAATGAGCAGTTCTTC,CASSPTTGDSYNEQFF
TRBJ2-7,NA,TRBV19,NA,TGTGCCAGTAGTATAGCGGGTGGCGGTGGCGAGCAGTACTTC,CASSIAGGGGEQYF
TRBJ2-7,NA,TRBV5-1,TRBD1,TGCGCCAGCAGCGAAGGTCCCAACAGGGGGCGCGGGGGCGAGCAGTACTTC,CASSEGPNRGRGGEQYF
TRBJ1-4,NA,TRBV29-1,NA,TGCAGCGTTGCTTTTCGCAGTAATGAAAAACTGTTTTTT,CSVAFRSNEKLFF
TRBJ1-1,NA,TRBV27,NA,TGTGCCAGCGTGAGGGGGGGCACTGAAGCTTTCTTT,CASVRGGTEAFF
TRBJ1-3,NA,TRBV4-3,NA,TGCGCCAGCAGCCAAGATCGGGGGGCCAAGCTGAACACCATATATTTT,CASSQDRGAKLNTIYF
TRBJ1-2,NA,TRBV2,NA,TGTGCCAACCAAATCACCCCACAGGCAGGGCAGGGTGACTACTATGGCTACACCTTC,CANQITPQAGQGDYYGYTF
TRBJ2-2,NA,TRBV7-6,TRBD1,TGTGCCAGCAGCCCCGGGACAGAGAACACCGGGGAGCTGTTTTTT,CASSPGTENTGELFF
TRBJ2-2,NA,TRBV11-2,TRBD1,TGTGCCAGCAGATTGGTCCGGGACAGGGTCCGGGAGCTGTTTTTT,CASRLVRDRVRELFF
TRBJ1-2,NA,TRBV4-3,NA,TGCGCCAGCAGCCAAGATGGAGGTCTTAACTATGGCTACACCTTC,CASSQDGGLNYGYTF
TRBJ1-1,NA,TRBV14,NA,TGTGCCAGCAGCCGCCTAGGGGAGGGGAAAAACACTGAAGCTTTCTTT,CASSRLGEGKNTEAFF
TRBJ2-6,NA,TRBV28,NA,TGTGCCAGCAGTCCACGACAGGGAGGTCTTGATGCTGGGGCCAACGTCCTGACTTTC,CASSPRQGGLDAGANVLTF
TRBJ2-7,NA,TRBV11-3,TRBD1,TGTGCCAGCAGCTTAGGGCGAAGACAGGGCGAGCAGTACTTC,CASSLGRRQGEQYF
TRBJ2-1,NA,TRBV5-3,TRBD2,TGTGCCAGAAGCTTTAGCGGGGGGGCCATTGAGCAGTTCTTC,CARSFSGGAIEQFF